The subject of this entry is one TCR beta chain. Its antigen is not known. These data come from a study of OX40 agonist ivuxolimab in advanced cancers. Study context: Patients were dosed with the agonistic anti-OX40 (CD134) antibody ivuxolimab. A mean age of roughly 66 years, range 23 to 79, was recorded, and about 83% were male.

The method was immunoSEQ multiplex PCR; TCRdb's version includes in-frame clones alone and lacks a portion of them. The sample holds roughly 30,000 clones, 88% seen once. Germline V gene sequence: CDR1 MNHEY, CDR2 SMNVEV (reference sequence). V was cut by 4 bases and J by 1 base, with 10 bases left in between. The CDR3 length is 15 residues. Findings of the study overall: Both blood CD4+ and CD8+ T cells showed clonal growth by week 6 at 0.1 to 3.0 mg/kg.

Sequencing was performed on CD4+ or CD8+ T cells sorted from blood, taken in a trial of the OX40 agonist ivuxolimab. The V and J genes are TRBV27 and TRBJ1-4, with a possible D match to TRBD1 (6 bases). This TCR was sampled from an adult with an advanced solid tumor such as melanoma, head and neck, liver or kidney cancer. CDR3 region: CASSSTGRTNEKLFF. The CDR3 DNA follows: TGTGCCAGCAGTTCAACAGGGAGAACTAATGAAAAACTGTTTTTT.